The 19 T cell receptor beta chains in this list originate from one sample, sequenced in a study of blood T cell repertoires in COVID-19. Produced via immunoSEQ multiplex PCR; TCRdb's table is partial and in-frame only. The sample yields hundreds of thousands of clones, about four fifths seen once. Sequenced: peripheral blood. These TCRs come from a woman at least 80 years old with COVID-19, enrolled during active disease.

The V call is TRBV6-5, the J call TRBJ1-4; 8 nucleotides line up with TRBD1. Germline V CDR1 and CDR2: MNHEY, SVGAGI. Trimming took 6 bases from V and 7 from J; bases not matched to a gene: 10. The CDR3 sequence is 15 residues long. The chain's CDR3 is CASSADPTGGEKLFF. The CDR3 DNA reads TGTGCCAGCAGCGCGGACCCTACAGGGGGTGAAAAACTGTTTTTT.

Here the CDR3 reads CASSYSGAYEQYF. CDR3 bases: TGTGCCAGCAGTTACTCGGGAGCTTACGAGCAGTACTTC. The chain couples TRBV6-6 to TRBJ2-7; a possible D gene is TRBD2 (5 bases). The CDR3 is made up of 13 amino acids. Trimming shortened V by 0 bases and J by 4 bases, and 7 bases separated the two germline ends. Germline V gene data show CDR1 as MNHNY and CDR2 as SVGAGI (reference sequence).

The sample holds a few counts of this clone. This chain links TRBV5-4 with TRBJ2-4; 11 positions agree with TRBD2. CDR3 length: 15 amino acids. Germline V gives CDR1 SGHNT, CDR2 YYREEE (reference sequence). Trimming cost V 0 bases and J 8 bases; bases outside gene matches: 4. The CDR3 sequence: CASSLGVAGGDIQYF. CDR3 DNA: TGTGCCAGCAGCTTGGGCGTAGCGGGGGGGGACATTCAGTACTTC.

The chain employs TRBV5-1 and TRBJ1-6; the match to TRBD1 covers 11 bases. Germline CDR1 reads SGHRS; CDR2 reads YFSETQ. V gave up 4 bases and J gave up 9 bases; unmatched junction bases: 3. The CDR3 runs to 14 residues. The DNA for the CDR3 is TGCGCCAGCAGCGTTGGACAGGGGGCTTCACCCCTCCACTTT. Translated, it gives CASSVGQGASPLHF.

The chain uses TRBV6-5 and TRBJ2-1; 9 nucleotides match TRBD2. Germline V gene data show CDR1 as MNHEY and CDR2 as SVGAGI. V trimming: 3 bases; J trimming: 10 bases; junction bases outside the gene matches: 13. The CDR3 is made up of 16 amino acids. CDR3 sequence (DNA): TGTGCCAGCAGTTATAGTCGGCGGGAGGGCCTAGGGGAGCAGTTCTTC. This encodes CASSYSRREGLGEQFF.

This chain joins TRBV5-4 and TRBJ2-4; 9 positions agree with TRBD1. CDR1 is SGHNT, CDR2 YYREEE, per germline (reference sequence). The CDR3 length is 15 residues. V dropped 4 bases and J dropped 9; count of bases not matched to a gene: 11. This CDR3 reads CASSPEIKGQGIQYF. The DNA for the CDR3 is TGTGCCAGCAGCCCGGAAATCAAGGGACAGGGCATTCAGTACTTC.

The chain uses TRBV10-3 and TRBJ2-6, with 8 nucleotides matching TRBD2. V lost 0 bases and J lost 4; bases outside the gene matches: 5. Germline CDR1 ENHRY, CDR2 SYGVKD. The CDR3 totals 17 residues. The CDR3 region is CAISESLAGPGANVLTF. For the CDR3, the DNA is TGTGCCATCAGTGAGTCTTTAGCGGGGCCGGGGGCCAACGTCCTGACTTTC.

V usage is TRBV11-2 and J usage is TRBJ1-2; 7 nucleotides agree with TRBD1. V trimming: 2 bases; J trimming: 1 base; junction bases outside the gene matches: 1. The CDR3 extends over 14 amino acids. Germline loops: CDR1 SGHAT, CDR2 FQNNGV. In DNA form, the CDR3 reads TGTGCCAGCAGCTTACAGGGGGATAACTATGGCTACACCTTC. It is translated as CASSLQGDNYGYTF.

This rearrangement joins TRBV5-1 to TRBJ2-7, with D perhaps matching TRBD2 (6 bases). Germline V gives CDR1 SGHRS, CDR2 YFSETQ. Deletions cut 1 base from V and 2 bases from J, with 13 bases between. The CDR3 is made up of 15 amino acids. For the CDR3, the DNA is TGCGCCAGCAGCTTGACCCGGGACTCGACCTACGAGCAGTACTTC. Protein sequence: CASSLTRDSTYEQYF.

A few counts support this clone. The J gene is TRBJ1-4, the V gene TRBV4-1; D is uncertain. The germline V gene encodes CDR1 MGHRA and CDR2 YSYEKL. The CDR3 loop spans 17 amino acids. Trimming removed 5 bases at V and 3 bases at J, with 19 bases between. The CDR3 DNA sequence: TGCGCCAGCAGCTTCCTCGGCCTGGCGGTATCTAATGAAAAACTGTTTTTT. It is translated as CASSFLGLAVSNEKLFF.

CDR3 DNA sequence: TGCAGCGTTTCAGTCTCGAGGGGCAATCAGCCCCAGCATTTT. Translating it yields CSVSVSRGNQPQHF. The chain is built from TRBV29-1 and TRBJ1-5, with D unresolved. There are 14 residues in the CDR3. Trimming took off 5 bases at V and 2 bases at J, with 13 bases between the two ends. CDR1 is SQVTM and CDR2 is ANQGSEA in the germline V gene.

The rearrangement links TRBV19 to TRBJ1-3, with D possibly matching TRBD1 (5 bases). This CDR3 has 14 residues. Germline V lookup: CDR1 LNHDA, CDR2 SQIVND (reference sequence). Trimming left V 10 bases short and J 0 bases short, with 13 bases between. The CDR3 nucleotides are TGTGCCACTCGTGACAGCCTCTCTGGAAACACCATATATTTT. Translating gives CATRDSLSGNTIYF.

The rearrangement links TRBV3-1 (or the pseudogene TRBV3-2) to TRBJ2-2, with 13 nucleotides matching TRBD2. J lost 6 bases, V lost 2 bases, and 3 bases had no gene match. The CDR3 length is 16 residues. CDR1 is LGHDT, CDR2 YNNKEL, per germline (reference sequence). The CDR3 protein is CASSQIGLAGAGELFF. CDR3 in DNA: TGTGCCAGCAGCCAAATCGGACTAGCGGGGGCCGGGGAGCTGTTTTTT.

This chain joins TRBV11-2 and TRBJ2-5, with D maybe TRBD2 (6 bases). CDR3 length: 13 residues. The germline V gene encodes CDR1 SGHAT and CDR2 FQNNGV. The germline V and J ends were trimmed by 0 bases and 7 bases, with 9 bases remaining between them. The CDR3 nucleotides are TGTGCCAGCAGCTTAGAGGGACTGGGGACCCAGTACTTC. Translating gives CASSLEGLGTQYF.

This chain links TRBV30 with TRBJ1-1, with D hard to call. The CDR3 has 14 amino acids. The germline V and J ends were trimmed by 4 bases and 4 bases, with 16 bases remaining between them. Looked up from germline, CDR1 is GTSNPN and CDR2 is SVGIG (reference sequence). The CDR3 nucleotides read TGTGCCTGGATTCTCCGGGGAGGGTTCACTGAAGCTTTCTTT. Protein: CAWILRGGFTEAFF.

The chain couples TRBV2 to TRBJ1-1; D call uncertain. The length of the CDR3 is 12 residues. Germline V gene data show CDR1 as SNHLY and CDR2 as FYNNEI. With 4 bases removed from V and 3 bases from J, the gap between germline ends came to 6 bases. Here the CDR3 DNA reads TGTGCCAGCAGTGCGAGTCACACTGAAGCTTTCTTT. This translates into CASSASHTEAFF.

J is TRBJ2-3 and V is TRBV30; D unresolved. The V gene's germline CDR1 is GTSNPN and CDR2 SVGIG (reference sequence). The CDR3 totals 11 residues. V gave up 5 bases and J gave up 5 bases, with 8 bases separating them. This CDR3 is CAWATGDTQYF. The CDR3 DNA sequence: TGTGCCTGGGCTACTGGAGATACGCAGTATTTT.

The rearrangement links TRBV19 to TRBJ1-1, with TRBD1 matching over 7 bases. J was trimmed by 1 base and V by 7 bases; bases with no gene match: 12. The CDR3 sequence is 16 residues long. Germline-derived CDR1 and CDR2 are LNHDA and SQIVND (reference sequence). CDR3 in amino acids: CASTHQGRTGNTEAFF. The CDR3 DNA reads TGTGCCAGTACCCATCAGGGGAGGACAGGGAACACTGAAGCTTTCTTT.

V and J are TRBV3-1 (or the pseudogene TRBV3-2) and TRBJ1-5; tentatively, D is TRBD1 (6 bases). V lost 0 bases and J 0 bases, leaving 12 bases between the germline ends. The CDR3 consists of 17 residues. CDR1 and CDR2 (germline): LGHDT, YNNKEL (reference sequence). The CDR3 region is CASSQDSGAGSNQPQHF. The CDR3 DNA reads TGTGCCAGCAGCCAAGATTCAGGGGCGGGTAGCAATCAGCCCCAGCATTTT.